These T cell receptor beta chains were read from a single sample in a study of blood T cell repertoires in COVID-19. Clones were sequenced by immunoSEQ multiplex PCR, and TCRdb holds only the in-frame ones, with some missing. Of about 370,000 clones in the sample, about 87% are singletons; the top ten hold 8.5% to 12%. The specimen was peripheral blood. All receptors come from a young woman with COVID-19, enrolled during active disease. The CDR3 runs from the conserved cysteine through the conserved F or W. The D gene is left open where the match is weak. Expanded clones get a size class; other rows say once, few or many, or leave the size out.

. | TRBJ2-5 | TRBV30 | 15 | TRBD1 | CAWSPGQGSGETQYF | TGTGCCTGGAGTCCGGGACAGGGGTCGGGAGAGACCCAGTACTTC
. | TRBJ1-1 | TRBV10-1 | 14 | . | CASSPGLQSGEAFF | TGCGCCAGCAGTCCCGGACTCCAGAGTGGTGAAGCTTTCTTT
. | TRBJ2-7 | TRBV11-2 | 14 | . | CASSLSRTSFTQYF | TGTGCCAGCAGCTTATCCCGGACATCCTTTACGCAGTACTTC
. | TRBJ2-1 | TRBV1 | 15 | . | CTTPLGSGRYNEQFF | TGCACCACCCCCCTCGGTAGCGGGCGCTACAATGAGCAGTTCTTC
once | TRBJ1-3 | TRBV2 | 16 | TRBD1 | CASRGRGIRSGNTIYF | TGTGCCAGCAGGGGCAGGGGGATAAGGTCTGGAAACACCATATATTTT
. | TRBJ2-5 | TRBV18 | 15 | . | CASSPVGATQETQYF | TGTGCCAGCTCACCAGTAGGGGCAACCCAAGAGACCCAGTACTTC
. | TRBJ2-1 | TRBV2 | 15 | TRBD2 | CASRPGLAADNEQFF | TGTGCCAGCAGACCCGGACTAGCGGCAGACAATGAGCAGTTCTTC
few | TRBJ1-2 | TRBV7-9 | 14 | . | CASSASLGNYGYTF | TGTGCCAGCAGCGCTAGTCTAGGAAACTATGGCTACACCTTC
. | TRBJ2-7 | TRBV5-1 | 16 | TRBD2 | CASSLVPPGGIYEQYF | TGCGCCAGCAGCTTGGTACCGCCGGGAGGGATCTACGAGCAGTACTTC
. | TRBJ1-5 | TRBV3-1/TRBV3-2 | 16 | . | CASSQDWPTSNQPQHF | TGTGCCAGCAGCCAAGATTGGCCAACTAGCAATCAGCCCCAGCATTTT
. | TRBJ2-2 | TRBV5-1 | 15 | . | CASSLEGANTGELFF | TGCGCCAGCAGCTTGGAGGGAGCGAACACCGGGGAGCTGTTTTTT
. | TRBJ2-7 | TRBV2 | 12 | . | CASSGVSYEQYF | TGTGCCAGCTCGGGGGTAAGCTACGAGCAGTACTTC
. | TRBJ2-7 | TRBV28 | 15 | TRBD2 | CASNPPAGGGYEQYF | TGTGCCAGCAACCCCCCAGCGGGAGGGGGGTACGAGCAGTACTTC
. | TRBJ2-1 | TRBV7-3 | 15 | TRBD1 | CASSLKGQPYNEQFF | TGTGCCAGCAGCTTAAAGGGACAGCCCTACAATGAGCAGTTCTTC
few | TRBJ2-5 | TRBV12-5 | 16 | TRBD2 | CASGFAASGNSGTQYF | TGTGCTAGTGGTTTCGCGGCTAGCGGGAATTCTGGGACCCAGTACTTC
. | TRBJ2-7 | TRBV2 | 14 | TRBD2 | CASRRAGRVYEQYF | TGTGCCAGCAGACGAGCGGGAAGGGTTTACGAGCAGTACTTC
. | TRBJ1-1 | TRBV4-1 | 14 | TRBD1 | CASSHGQGNTEAFF | TGCGCCAGCAGCCATGGACAGGGGAACACTGAAGCTTTCTTT
. | TRBJ1-5 | TRBV18 | 15 | . | CASSPGRQTNQPQHF | TGTGCCAGCTCACCCGGTCGACAGACTAATCAGCCCCAGCATTTT
. | TRBJ1-4 | TRBV18 | 14 | . | CASSPFATNEKLFF | TGTGCCAGCTCACCCTTTGCAACTAATGAAAAACTGTTTTTT
many | TRBJ2-2 | TRBV28 | 17 | TRBD2 | CASSWGLAGANTGELFF | TGTGCCAGCAGTTGGGGACTAGCGGGAGCAAACACCGGGGAGCTGTTTTTT
. | TRBJ1-3 | TRBV27 | 17 | . | CASSPDYRGFSGNTIYF | TGTGCCAGCAGTCCAGACTACCGGGGGTTCTCTGGAAACACCATATATTTT
. | TRBJ2-7 | TRBV7-2 | 14 | TRBD2 | CASSLDQRAGEQYF | TGTGCCAGCAGCTTGGATCAACGAGCGGGGGAGCAGTACTTC
many | TRBJ1-5 | TRBV30 | 15 | . | CAWSGRAHRNQPQHF | TGTGCCTGGAGTGGCAGGGCCCATAGGAATCAGCCCCAGCATTTT
. | TRBJ2-5 | TRBV30 | 13 | . | CAWSQGTKETQYF | TGTGCCTGGAGTCAGGGGACAAAAGAGACCCAGTACTTC
. | TRBJ1-2 | TRBV28 | 15 | TRBD1 | CASSTDRVFPYGYTF | TGTGCCAGCAGCACGGACAGGGTATTCCCTTATGGCTACACCTTC
. | TRBJ2-5 | TRBV18 | 14 | . | CASSPPGVQETQYF | TGTGCCAGCTCACCACCAGGGGTCCAAGAGACCCAGTACTTC
once | TRBJ2-7 | TRBV5-8 | 13 | . | CASSRQSNYEQYF | TGTGCCAGCAGCCGACAGTCAAACTACGAGCAGTACTTC
. | TRBJ2-7 | TRBV5-4 | 15 | TRBD1 | CASSLATGGSYEQYF | TGTGCCAGCAGCTTGGCTACAGGGGGCTCCTACGAGCAGTACTTC
. | TRBJ1-5 | TRBV28 | 14 | . | CATRLHISNQPQHF | TGTGCCACCAGATTACACATTAGCAATCAGCCCCAGCATTTT
. | TRBJ2-7 | TRBV27 | 17 | TRBD1 | CASSNAPGTGYSYEQYF | TGTGCCAGCAGTAATGCTCCCGGGACAGGGTACTCCTACGAGCAGTACTTC
. | TRBJ2-7 | TRBV7-2 | 13 | TRBD1 | CASSRDRAYEQYF | TGTGCCAGCAGCCGGGACAGGGCCTACGAGCAGTACTTC